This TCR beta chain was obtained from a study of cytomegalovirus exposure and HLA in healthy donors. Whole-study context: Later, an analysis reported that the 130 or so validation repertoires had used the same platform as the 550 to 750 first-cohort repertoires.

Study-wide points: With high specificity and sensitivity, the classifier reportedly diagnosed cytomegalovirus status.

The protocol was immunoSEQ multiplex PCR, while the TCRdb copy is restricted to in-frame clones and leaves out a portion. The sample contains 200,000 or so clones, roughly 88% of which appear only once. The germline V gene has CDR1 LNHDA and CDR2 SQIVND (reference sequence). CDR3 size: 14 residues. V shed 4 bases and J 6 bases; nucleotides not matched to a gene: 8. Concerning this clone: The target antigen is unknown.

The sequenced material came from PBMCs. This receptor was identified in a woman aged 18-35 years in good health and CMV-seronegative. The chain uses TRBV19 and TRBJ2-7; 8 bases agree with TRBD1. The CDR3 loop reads CASSRTGIRSEQYF. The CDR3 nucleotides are TGTGCCAGTAGTAGGACAGGGATCAGGAGCGAGCAGTACTTC.